Shown below are 4 T cell receptor beta chains from a single sample sequenced in a study of regulatory T cells in long-lasting Graves disease. As for time point: persistent/refractory GD, antithyroid drugs over 5 years with positive TRAb. The TCR library was made from RNA extracted from PBMCs. The TCR beta library used iRepertoire HTBI primers with Arm-PCR amplification of CDR3. One entry per CDR3 protein results from TCRdb running MiXCR on the multiplex PCR reads. Of some 420,000 distinct CDR3 sequences in the sample, about 20% were seen once. The sample here was peripheral blood mononuclear cells (PBMCs), taken when the disease was refractory, from a patient treated with antithyroid drugs. These TCRs come from a female donor with Graves disease.

This rearrangement joins TRBV20-1 to TRBJ2-7; maybe TRBD2 (5 bases). V lost 1 base to trimming and J lost 3 bases, with 10 bases between them. Germline V gene sequence: CDR1 DFQATT, CDR2 SNEGSKA (reference sequence). The CDR3 has 13 amino acids. The CDR3 sequence is CSARVPGIYEQYF. DNA of the CDR3: TGCAGTGCTAGAGTGCCGGGGATCTACGAGCAGTACTTC.

The CDR3 spells CASSREGGRPGNTIYF. CDR3 coding DNA: TGTGCCAGCAGCCGAGAGGGGGGGCGTCCTGGAAACACCATATATTTT. The genes are TRBV3-1 and TRBJ1-3; D perhaps matches TRBD1 (6 bases). The CDR3 is 16 residues long. The V and J ends lost 4 bases and 2 bases respectively, with 15 bases between them. Germline V CDR1 and CDR2: LGHDT, YNNKEL (reference sequence).

The chain couples TRBV6-2 or TRBV6-3 to TRBJ2-1; 7 bases are shared with TRBD1. V lost 5 bases and J lost 4; bases outside the gene matches: 11. Germline V lookup: CDR1 MNHEY, CDR2 SVGEGT. This CDR3 has 16 amino acids. CDR3 nucleotide sequence: TGTGCCAGCAGTGAAGGTACAGGGGTAAAGTACAATGAGCAGTTCTTC. Its protein is CASSEGTGVKYNEQFF.

The chain has TRBV6-2 or TRBV6-3 and TRBJ1-1, with D possibly matching TRBD1 (6 bases). The germline gives CDR1 MNHEY, CDR2 SVGEGT. The CDR3 extends over 16 amino acids. Trimming took 6 bases from V and 1 from J, leaving 18 bases between them. In DNA, the CDR3 is TGTGCCAGCAGACCAACCTCAGGGGTCTGGAACACTGAAGCTTTCTTT. Protein sequence: CASRPTSGVWNTEAFF.